This entry features one T cell receptor beta chain sequence. In this sample, this clone turned up once. What antigen it recognizes has not been identified. No base quality information exists; no much larger clone differs at one position. The collaborating institutions used their own protocols to collect whole blood in K2EDTA tubes. For TCRbeta analysis, collaborators shipped samples as frozen whole blood, isolated PBMCs, or DNA extracted from either of those sample types. The sample comes from a study of blood T cell repertoires in COVID-19 (TCRdb year 2020). For the study in its entirety: Samples from collaborators originated in the United States, Italy and Spain and spanned both the acute and convalescent phases of COVID-19. The material from the prospective study consisted of cDNA or gDNA derived from T cells, B-cell-depleted T cells, or PBMCs. Deeply sampled blood TCRbeta repertoires from subjects exposed to, actively infected with, or recovered from COVID-19 were included in the dataset. The repertoires were released in a freely available public database meant as a resource for research on the immune response to SARS-CoV-2. The samples were drawn from the first 160 participants of the ongoing ImmuneRACE study and from over a thousand subjects provided by 6 global collaborators. Nearly every sample came with metadata listing a de-identified subject ID, COVID-19 status, age in years and sex. Where available, HLA class I and class II types were obtained from metadata supplied by the sample provider rather than from assay-based typing.

Study-wide conclusions, independent of this receptor: Clinical and demographic metadata were provided uncurated, with the amount varying by source and participant.

Per the germline V gene, SGHTS is the CDR1 and YDEGEE is the CDR2. V loses 0 bases of germline sequence and J loses 9 bases, and the interval between the two ends is 16 bases. The CDR3 measures 15 amino acids from cysteine to phenylalanine. Only the CDR3 region is kept as DNA, spanning 45 bases read in frame from base 1. TCRbeta CDR3 regions were amplified from genomic DNA using the immunoSEQ Assay, a bias-controlled multiplex PCR. On the study's bioinformatics: The number of nucleated cells in each sample was estimated from the amplification of reference gene primers within the assay. To quantify the absolute abundance of each unique TCRbeta CDR3 rearrangement, sequence reads were collapsed and filtered. For each sample, productive Simpson clonality was calculated as the square root of Simpson's diversity index across productive rearrangements. TCRdb holds this immuneACCESS table with in-frame rearrangements only. Some clones are missing; in checked studies, unresolved V genes explain under half, and the rest has no known cause. D and trimming were read from the DNA, whereas the V and J calls and clone size are those reported in that table. A total of over 100,000 clones appear in this sample, approximately 87% of them only once. The ten largest account for roughly 18% of the sample.

The sequenced sample consisted of peripheral blood. This sequence originates from a woman between 55 and 75 years old with acute or convalescent COVID-19. Recombination joined TRBV5-8 with TRBJ1-3, with a tentative D gene TRBD1 over 5 matching bases. The CDR3 is CASSLAVGPISTIYF. The nucleotides are TGTGCCAGCAGCTTGGCAGTGGGGCCTATTAGCACCATATATTTT.